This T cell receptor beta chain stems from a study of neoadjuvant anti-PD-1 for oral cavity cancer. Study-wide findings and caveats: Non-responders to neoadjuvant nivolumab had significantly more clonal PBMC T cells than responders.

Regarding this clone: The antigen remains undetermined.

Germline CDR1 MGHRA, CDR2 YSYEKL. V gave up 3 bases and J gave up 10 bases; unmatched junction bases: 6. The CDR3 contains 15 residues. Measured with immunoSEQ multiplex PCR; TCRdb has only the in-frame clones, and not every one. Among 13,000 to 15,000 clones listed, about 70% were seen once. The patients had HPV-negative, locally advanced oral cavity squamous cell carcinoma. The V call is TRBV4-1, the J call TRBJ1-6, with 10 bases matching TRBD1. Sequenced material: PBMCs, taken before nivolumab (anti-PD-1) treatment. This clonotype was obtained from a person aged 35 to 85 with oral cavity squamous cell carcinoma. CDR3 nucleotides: TGCGCCAGCAGCCAGTCCGGGACAGGGGCCTCACCCCTCCACTTT. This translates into CASSQSGTGASPLHF.